Here is one T cell receptor beta chain with its context. The antigen it binds to is not known. Per-base qualities were not stored, and no clone one base away is much larger. This specimen belongs to a study of T cell responses to AZD1222 COVID-19 vaccine (dated by TCRdb to the early 2020s). Looking at the study overall: AZD1222 recipients whose second dose came at about 4 weeks and those whose second dose came at about 12 weeks were combined into one group, since spike-specific TCR depth and breadth did not differ between the two schedules. TCR sequencing was performed for approximately 240 trial participants, of whom approximately 200 were given two doses of AZD1222 and roughly 25 were given two doses of MenACWY control vaccine. Trial participants were enrolled into age subgroups of 18-55, 56-69 and 70-plus years, which contained 148, 28 and 57 TCR-sequenced participants, respectively.

The sample's time point label, decoded: baseline before first vaccination. Vaccinee samples were obtained from the UK trials COV001 and COV002, which included a single-blind randomized controlled phase 2/3 trial of AZD1222 (ChAdOx1 nCoV-19) in healthy adults. For TCRbeta chain sequencing, PBMC samples from trial participants were taken at day 0 and at day 28 after the second dose. The CDR3 regions of human TCRbeta chains were analyzed by immunosequencing. The study's own analysis went as follows. TCRs in the repertoires were compared against a reference library of SARS-CoV-2-specific TCRs that had been generated with the MIRA antigen-specificity platform. Breadth was defined as the fraction of unique TCRs that were SARS-CoV-2-associated. Depth was defined as the fraction of total T cells that were SARS-CoV-2-associated. Each spike-specific TCR was assigned to its reactive spike region and to a CD4 or CD8 class using the MIRA data. Log10-transformed breadth and depth values were compared by one-way ANOVA with Sidak's multiple comparisons tests. The table was pulled from immuneACCESS by TCRdb, which kept in-frame rearrangements only. Such tables lose some clones; where checked, under half of the loss comes from unresolved V genes, and the rest has no known cause. V, J and clone size are those of that table, while D and trimming were read from the DNA. The sample contains about 170,000 clones, 80% to 95% of them found a single time. The ten largest make up around 1.6% of the sample.

Trimming takes 6 bases from V and 0 bases from J, and the germline ends sit 12 bases apart. For CDR1 and CDR2, the germline V gene (reference sequence) lists MNHEY and SMNVEV. Taken from cysteine to phenylalanine, the CDR3 has 14 residues. The entry retains the CDR3 DNA only, 42 bases that are in frame from base 1. The investigation overall reported the following: A significant rise in spike-specific TCR breadth and depth was observed after two AZD1222 doses relative to day 0 and relative to MenACWY recipients. Participants were mostly white British and included more females than males, and it was suggested by the authors that clonal diversity may have been underestimated. The 56-69-year group was small, and its depth increase did not reach significance, likely because of low power. Reportedly, close to half of the unique spike-specific TCRs recognized epitopes lying outside the regions that are mutated in the B.1.351 and B.1.1.7 variants. The vaccine-associated CD4 TCRs covered the entire spike protein, and the dominant responses fell in regions 160-218 and 743-854. Because no day 14 peak-response samples were available, repertoires were characterized only after the peak T cell response. Conclusions about previously exposed vaccinees are limited, since just 6 or 7 AZD1222 recipients were seropositive for SARS-CoV-2 at baseline.

The rearrangement combines TRBV27 with TRBJ2-7; the D gene is possibly TRBD2, with 5 bases matching. Sample: peripheral blood, taken on day 0 of AZD1222 vaccination. The sequence was collected from an adult in good health. Read as DNA, the sequence is TGTGCCAGCAGCGGGATACCCTACTCCTACGAGCAGTACTTC. This translates into CASSGIPYSYEQYF.